The 29 T cell receptor beta chains given below trace back to one sample, sequenced in a study of post-analysis software for immune sequencing data. Study-wide results and caveats: Patients used a handful of TRBV segments, including TRBV5-6, TRBV5-1 and TRBV20-1, more often than controls.

The antigens for these receptors are not known. TCR beta cDNA libraries included unique molecular identifiers. TCRdb re-derived calls from the PCR reads in MiXCR, one entry per CDR3 protein. The sample lists hundreds of thousands of distinct CDR3 sequences; under 70% were seen once. Material: blood. The receptors here all came from a girl aged 10-17 years with multiple sclerosis.

This clonotype has just a few counts. This chain links TRBV5-1 with TRBJ2-1; no reliable D call. Germline V gene lookup returns CDR1 SGHRS and CDR2 YFSETQ. The V end was cut by 4 bases, the J end by 5 bases, with 19 bases between. This CDR3 region has 16 residues. The CDR3 coding sequence is TGCGCCAGCAGCCCAAGGATAGGGATTCTAGACAATGAGCAGTTCTTC. Translated: CASSPRIGILDNEQFF.

This sequence joins TRBV20-1 and TRBJ1-2; TRBD1 is a possible D gene (6 bases). The CDR3 has 15 amino acids. CDR1 is DFQATT and CDR2 is SNEGSKA in the germline V gene (reference sequence). The V end lost 4 bases, the J end lost 0 bases, and 15 bases lay between the germline ends. The CDR3 DNA sequence: TGCAGTGCTACTAGCACAGGGTTAGCTAACTATGGCTACACCTTC. Translated: CSATSTGLANYGYTF.

The rearrangement uses TRBV5-1 and TRBJ2-7; TRBD2 matches 11 bases. Germline loops: CDR1 SGHRS, CDR2 YFSETQ. Unmatched junction bases numbered 8, after V lost 3 bases and J lost 3 bases. The CDR3 extends over 16 amino acids. The CDR3 DNA reads as TGCGCCAGCAGCTATCGGGGACTAGCGGAGAACTACGAGCAGTACTTC. It encodes CASSYRGLAENYEQYF.

The genes are TRBV5-1 and TRBJ2-5, with D hard to call. The DNA end is a closer match to TRBJ2-7, so the J assignment may be wrong. This CDR3 spans 13 amino acids. Germline CDR1 and CDR2: SGHRS and YFSETQ. Here the CDR3 reads CASGDAMGYEQYF. In DNA, the CDR3 is TGCGCCAGCGGAGATGCCATGGGTTACGAGCAGTACTTC.

The rearrangement uses TRBV5-1 and TRBJ2-1; TRBD2 matches 7 bases. With V trimmed by 7 bases and J by 6 bases, 16 bases remained unmatched. Looked up from germline, CDR1 is SGHRS and CDR2 is YFSETQ. The CDR3 consists of 16 residues. The CDR3 here is CASSGLAVREGNEQFF. The CDR3 DNA sequence: TGCGCCAGCTCGGGGCTAGCGGTTCGAGAGGGCAATGAGCAGTTCTTC.

About this clonotype itself: This may be a read error, as it is one base from a much larger clone. The chain recombines TRBV6-5 with TRBJ2-5; tentative D call: TRBD1 (6 bases). V gave up 5 bases and J gave up 11 bases, with 12 bases separating them. The CDR3 runs 11 residues. Germline CDR1 and CDR2: MNHEY and SVGAGI. In DNA, the CDR3 is TGTGCCAGCAGTGTTACAGGGAAGCAGTACTTC. It is translated as CASSVTGKQYF.

The chain is built from TRBV14 and TRBJ2-5; perhaps TRBD2 as D (6 bases). Trimming removed 0 bases at V and 1 base at J, with 15 bases between. The CDR3 is 17 amino acids. Germline CDR1 reads SGHDN; CDR2 reads FVKESK. The CDR3 sequence is CASSQDFPRRVQETQYF. The CDR3 nucleotides are TGTGCCAGCAGCCAAGATTTTCCGCGGAGGGTCCAAGAGACCCAGTACTTC. The complete variable domain, with remaining parts taken from reference TRBV14 and TRBJ2-5, reads EAGVTQFPSHSVIEKGQTVTLRCDPISGHDNLYWYRRVMGKEIKFLLHFVKESKQDESGMPNNRFLAERTGGTYSTLKVQPAELEDSGVYFCASSQDFPRRVQETQYFGPGTRLLVL.

The chain is built from TRBV11-1 and TRBJ2-4; 7 bases line up with TRBD2. TRBJ2-7 explains the end of the DNA better; the J call may be wrong. This CDR3 is built from 14 residues. Germline lookup yields CDR1 SGHAT and CDR2 FQDESV (reference sequence). This CDR3 reads CASSTSGNLYEQYF. CDR3 coding DNA: TGTGCCAGCAGCACGAGCGGGAATCTCTACGAGCAGTACTTC.

This chain links TRBV29-1 with TRBJ2-1; the D gene is possibly TRBD2 (6 bases). Germline V gene sequence: CDR1 SQVTM, CDR2 ANQGSEA. V shed 8 bases and J shed 3 bases, with 14 bases lying between them. CDR3 length equals 13 residues. CDR3 amino acids: CSLRRGGYNEQFF. CDR3 bases: TGCAGCCTGAGGCGGGGAGGCTACAATGAGCAGTTCTTC.

This clonotype has just a few counts. A much larger clone lies a single base off, so this may be a read error. The chain is built from TRBV19 and TRBJ2-3; 15 bases align to TRBD2. CDR3 length equals 18 residues. Germline lookup yields CDR1 LNHDA and CDR2 SQIVND (reference sequence). V dropped 5 bases and J dropped 3; count of bases not matched to a gene: 9. The CDR3 protein is CASSPGLAGGLSTDTQYF. CDR3 nucleotide sequence: TGTGCCAGTAGTCCCGGACTAGCGGGAGGGCTGTCGACAGATACGCAGTATTTT. The full variable domain, with the rest looked up from reference TRBV19 and TRBJ2-3, is DGGITQSPKYLFRKEGQNVTLSCEQNLNHDAMYWYRQDPGQGLRLIYYSQIVNDFQKGDIAEGYSVSREKKESFPLTVTSAQKNPTAFYLCASSPGLAGGLSTDTQYFGPGTRLTVL.

Details on this clonotype: Germline and junction disagree at one end, which may indicate a read error. The chain carries TRBV5-1 and TRBJ2-1, with 9 bases fitting TRBD2. The germline V gene encodes CDR1 SGHRS and CDR2 YFSETQ. This CDR3 comprises 15 residues. CDR3 nucleotides: TGTGCCAGCAGCTTAGCTAGCGGGACATACAATGAGCAGTTCTTC. This gives the protein CASSLASGTYNEQFF.

This clonotype was observed once. This sequence joins TRBV19 and TRBJ2-3; TRBD2 matches at 10 bases. V shed 7 bases and J 3 bases; nucleotides not matched to a gene: 4. CDR1 is LNHDA, CDR2 SQIVND, per germline (reference sequence). This CDR3 comprises 14 residues. The CDR3 sequence: CASKPSGSTDTQYF. In DNA form, the CDR3 reads TGTGCCAGTAAACCTAGCGGGAGTACAGATACGCAGTATTTT.

The chain employs TRBV5-1 and TRBJ2-4; 7 bases map to TRBD2. The J call may be incorrect, as the DNA end agrees better with TRBJ2-5. Germline values: CDR1 SGHRS, CDR2 YFSETQ. The CDR3 consists of 15 residues. The CDR3 sequence: CASSTRGVAQETQYF. The CDR3 bases are TGCGCCAGCAGCACCCGGGGGGTAGCCCAAGAGACCCAGTACTTC.

The rearrangement links TRBV3-1 to TRBJ2-1, with 15 bases identical to TRBD2. Per the germline V gene, CDR1 is LGHDT and CDR2 is YNNKEL (reference sequence). V was clipped by 3 bases and J by 7 bases; unmatched bases: 7. There are 17 residues in the CDR3. This chain's CDR3 is CASSHRSGTSGRNEQFF. DNA of the CDR3: TGTGCCAGCAGCCACCGATCCGGGACTAGCGGGAGGAATGAGCAGTTCTTC.

The V and J genes are TRBV4-1 and TRBJ2-7; the D call may be TRBD1 or TRBD2 (5 bases each). The CDR3 sequence is 17 residues long. Looked up from germline, CDR1 is MGHRA and CDR2 is YSYEKL. Trimming shortened V by 1 base and J by 0 bases, and 16 bases separated the two germline ends. CDR3 sequence: CASSQGGTVMSSYEQYF. The CDR3 nucleotides read TGCGCCAGCAGCCAAGGTGGGACCGTGATGAGCTCCTACGAGCAGTACTTC.

This clonotype occurred a few times. The gene calls are TRBV5-1 and TRBJ2-5; D possibly corresponds to TRBD1 (5 bases). This CDR3 region has 14 residues. The V gene lost 0 bases and the J gene lost 4 bases, with 10 bases spanning the gap. Germline V gives CDR1 SGHRS, CDR2 YFSETQ. CDR3 in amino acids: CASSLDVGRETQYF. The CDR3 DNA sequence: TGCGCCAGCAGCTTGGATGTGGGGCGAGAGACCCAGTACTTC.

This clonotype has only a few counts. Here the CDR3 DNA reads TGCGCCAGCAGCAGCGGGGCTAGCTCTGGGGCCAACGTCCTGACTTTC. It codes for CASSSGASSGANVLTF. V is TRBV5-1 and J is TRBJ2-6, with TRBD2 identical over 7 bases. Looked up from germline, CDR1 is SGHRS and CDR2 is YFSETQ. The CDR3 length is 16 residues. The V and J ends lost 4 bases and 0 bases, in that order; junction bases with no gene match: 4.

J is TRBJ1-6 and V is TRBV12-3 or TRBV12-4; perhaps TRBD1 as D (5 bases). Deletions cut 3 bases from V and 5 bases from J, with 8 bases between. This CDR3 has 14 amino acids. CDR3: CASSLEGNNSPLHF. CDR3 bases: TGTGCCAGCAGTTTGGAGGGGAATAATTCACCCCTCCACTTT.

This rearrangement joins TRBV29-1 to TRBJ2-5; 7 positions match TRBD1. Looked up from germline, CDR1 is SQVTM and CDR2 is ANQGSEA. The trim removed 0 bases at V and 11 bases at J, leaving 9 bases unmatched. The CDR3 is 13 residues long. The DNA of the CDR3 is TGCAGCGTTGAAGATGACAGGGCCCATGAGCAGTACTTC. It specifies CSVEDDRAHEQYF.

There are many counts of this clonotype. V is TRBV12-3 or TRBV12-4 and J is TRBJ1-5, with 8 nucleotides matching TRBD1. Germline trimming cut 6 bases from V and 2 bases from J; bases unmatched to any gene: 9. The CDR3 is 16 amino acids. The CDR3 DNA follows: TGTGCCAGCAGCCGAACGGACAGGGCCCGCAATCAGCCCCAGCATTTT. Amino acids: CASSRTDRARNQPQHF.

V is TRBV18 and J is TRBJ2-4, with 10 bases lining up with TRBD1. The CDR3 has 13 residues. From germline, CDR1 is KGHSH and CDR2 LQKENI. V shed 0 bases, J shed 10 bases, and the junction held 0 bases outside the gene matches. The CDR3 sequence: CASSPPGQGIQYF. For the CDR3, the DNA is TGTGCCAGCTCACCACCGGGACAGGGGATTCAGTACTTC. Full variable domain (rest looked up from reference TRBV18 and TRBJ2-4): NAGVMQNPRHLVRRRGQEARLRCSPMKGHSHVYWYRQLPEEGLKFMVYLQKENIIDESGMPKERFSAEFPKEGPSILRIQQVVRGDSAAYFCASSPPGQGIQYFGAGTRLSVL.

This rearrangement joins TRBV6-1 to TRBJ2-7, with TRBD2 identical over 13 bases. CDR3 size: 15 residues. The germline gives CDR1 MNHNS, CDR2 SASEGT. After removal of 2 bases from V and 4 bases from J, the junction contained 2 bases not matched to a gene. CDR3 amino acids: CASSEMGLAGYEQYF. DNA for the CDR3: TGTGCCAGCAGTGAAATGGGACTAGCGGGATACGAGCAGTACTTC.

This chain connects TRBV7-2 to TRBJ2-3; 7 nucleotides agree with TRBD1. The CDR3 totals 14 residues. The germline V gene has CDR1 SGHTA and CDR2 FQGNSA. The J segment lost 2 bases and the V segment lost 3 bases, leaving 2 bases of the junction unmatched. The CDR3 reads CASSFQGVTDTQYF. For the CDR3, the DNA is TGTGCCAGCAGCTTCCAGGGGGTCACAGATACGCAGTATTTT. Full variable domain (missing parts from reference TRBV7-2 and TRBJ2-3): GAGVSQSPSNKVTEKGKDVELRCDPISGHTALYWYRQSLGQGLEFLIYFQGNSAPDKSGLPSDRFSAERTGGSVSTLTIQRTQQEDSAVYLCASSFQGVTDTQYFGPGTRLTVL.

This clonotype was picked up a small number of times. This sequence joins TRBV29-1 and TRBJ2-3; weak D call: TRBD2 (5 bases). This CDR3 is 14 amino acids long. Trimming pared 3 bases from V and 6 bases from J, leaving 16 bases between. Germline CDR1 and CDR2: SQVTM and ANQGSEA. The CDR3, as DNA: TGCAGCGTTGAGGGCGCTAGCTTGCCCGATACGCAGTATTTT. It encodes CSVEGASLPDTQYF.

The J gene is TRBJ2-5, the V gene TRBV29-1; D remains unclear. The CDR3 is 13 amino acids. The V gene lost 6 bases and the J gene lost 0 bases, with 11 bases spanning the gap. CDR1 SQVTM and CDR2 ANQGSEA come from the germline V gene. CDR3 protein: CSVRRLNQETQYF. CDR3 DNA: TGCAGCGTAAGACGGCTAAACCAAGAGACCCAGTACTTC.

The chain links TRBV12-3 or TRBV12-4 to TRBJ2-7; D is perhaps TRBD1 (5 bases). V lost 1 base to trimming and J lost 3 bases, with 22 bases between them. The CDR3 runs to 18 residues. The CDR3 here is CASSLGGIDRQYDYEQYF. CDR3 in DNA: TGTGCCAGCAGTTTAGGGGGAATCGACAGACAGTATGACTACGAGCAGTACTTC.

CDR3 residues: CASRFITGGNWGSGANVLTF. CDR3 in DNA: TGTGCCAGCAGATTTATCACAGGGGGGAATTGGGGCTCTGGGGCCAACGTCCTGACTTTC. The rearrangement uses TRBV27 and TRBJ2-6; 8 bases are a match to TRBD1. Trimming at V came to 6 bases and at J to 0 bases, leaving 16 bases not matched to a gene. CDR1 is MNHEY and CDR2 is SMNVEV in the germline V gene (reference sequence). This CDR3 is built from 20 residues.

V gene TRBV6-5 combines with J gene TRBJ2-5; 9 bases agree with TRBD1. The CDR3 spans 14 residues. V trimming: 2 bases; J trimming: 11 bases; junction bases outside the gene matches: 9. Germline V CDR1 and CDR2: MNHEY, SVGAGI. The CDR3 loop reads CASSYIGDRDGQYF. The DNA of the CDR3 is TGTGCCAGCAGTTACATCGGGGACAGGGATGGGCAGTACTTC.

This clonotype was recorded a few times. Written as DNA, the CDR3 is TGCAGCGTTGTTAGCGTCAAGGGCCGATTGGAGACCCAGTACTTC. Amino acids: CSVVSVKGRLETQYF. The rearrangement joins TRBV29-1 to TRBJ2-5, with a tentative D call TRBD2 (5 bases). The CDR3 has 15 residues. Germline V gene data show CDR1 as SQVTM and CDR2 as ANQGSEA. The V gene lost 4 bases and the J gene lost 5 bases, with 20 bases spanning the gap.